This T cell receptor beta chain was sequenced during a study of post-analysis software for immune sequencing data. This clonotype was seen a few times. Antigen unknown. Unique molecular identifiers were carried by the TCR beta cDNA libraries. Via MiXCR, TCRdb re-called the PCR reads, giving one row per CDR3 protein. The data show 430,000 or so distinct CDR3 sequences, roughly 38% seen once. Findings and caveats of the study: Four or five TRBV segments were more frequent in patients than controls; TRBV5-6, TRBV5-1 and TRBV20-1 belonged to this group.

The V gene lost 10 bases and the J gene lost 5 bases, with 18 bases spanning the gap. The CDR3 length is 14 residues. CDR1 and CDR2 (germline): ENHRY, SYGVKD. The sample taken for sequencing was blood. V usage is TRBV10-3 and J usage is TRBJ1-5; D is ambiguous. This sequence originates from a girl aged 2-10 years with multiple sclerosis. DNA of the CDR3: TGTGCCACTCAAGACGTGGACCAAGATCAGCCCCAGCATTTT. Residues: CATQDVDQDQPQHF.